The next 25 T cell receptor beta chains were all read from a single sample in a study of T cell repertoires in cytomegalovirus infection. MiXCR was run by TCRdb on the reads, yielding one entry per CDR3 protein. The table lists fewer than 1,000,000 distinct CDR3 sequences, approximately 33% of them singletons. Their target antigens are unknown. The material was cultured CD8+ T cells from PBMCs, obtained from culture after CMV antigen stimulation. These TCRs come from a human donor in good health (CMV status not recorded). Some clones in this sample may be carry-over from other donors' samples.

This clonotype has just a few counts. The chain joins TRBV12-3 or TRBV12-4 to TRBJ1-5; D not certain. Deletions cut 5 bases from V and 1 base from J, with 6 bases between. The CDR3 loop spans 13 amino acids. The DNA of the CDR3 is TGTGCCAGCAGTCAATCAAGCAATCAGCCCCAGCATTTT. Translated, it gives CASSQSSNQPQHF.

This chain uses TRBV7-6 with TRBJ1-4, with TRBD1 as a possible D gene (5 bases). The CDR3 contains 15 residues. Trimming cost V 3 bases and J 7 bases, with 15 bases left between them. Germline values: CDR1 SGHVS, CDR2 FNYEAQ. The CDR3 is CASSFWGESLEKLFF. CDR3 nucleotide sequence: TGTGCCAGCAGCTTCTGGGGGGAAAGTCTTGAAAAACTGTTTTTT.

This clonotype was picked up a small number of times. The chain has TRBV7-6 and TRBJ1-4; D remains unclear. The CDR3 contains 15 residues. The germline CDR1 and CDR2 sequences are SGHVS and FNYEAQ. With 6 bases removed from V and 3 bases from J, the gap between germline ends came to 14 bases. The chain's CDR3 is CASRSLQRPNEKLFF. The CDR3 DNA follows: TGTGCCAGCAGATCTCTACAGAGACCTAATGAAAAACTGTTTTTT.

The V and J genes are TRBV6-1 and TRBJ2-3; no clear D. The V end was cut by 2 bases, the J end by 4 bases, with 16 bases between. CDR3 size: 16 residues. The germline V gene has CDR1 MNHNS and CDR2 SASEGT. Here the CDR3 DNA reads TGTGCCAGCAGTGAACGCCTGGGCCGGTACGCAGATACGCAGTATTTT. Its translation: CASSERLGRYADTQYF.

This chain joins TRBV7-9 and TRBJ2-3, with 9 positions matching TRBD1. The length of the CDR3 is 12 residues. Germline V gene data show CDR1 as SEHNR and CDR2 as FQNEAQ (reference sequence). With V trimmed by 0 bases and J by 11 bases, 0 bases remained unmatched. Here the CDR3 reads CASSLADRGQYF. The CDR3 region has the DNA TGTGCCAGCAGCTTAGCGGACAGGGGGCAGTATTTT. The full variable domain, rest sourced from reference TRBV7-9 and TRBJ2-3, is DTGVSQNPRHKITKRGQNVTFRCDPISEHNRLYWYRQTLGQGPEFLTYFQNEAQLEKSRLLSDRFSAERPKGSFSTLEIQRTEQGDSAMYLCASSLADRGQYFGPGTRLTVL.

This clonotype was seen more than once but under ten times. This chain links TRBV7-6 with TRBJ2-7, with TRBD1 matching 8 bases. V shed 5 bases and J 5 bases; nucleotides not matched to a gene: 11. This CDR3 region has 15 residues. Germline CDR1 SGHVS, CDR2 FNYEAQ. CDR3 nucleotide sequence: TGTGCCAGCAGCCCTAACAGGGGGACACGGAACGAGCAGTACTTC. It codes for CASSPNRGTRNEQYF.

The chain has TRBV4-1 and TRBJ1-2; weak D call: TRBD1 (6 bases). CDR1 MGHRA and CDR2 YSYEKL come from the germline V gene. The CDR3 spans 15 residues. V was cut by 3 bases and J by 4 bases, with 15 bases left in between. This chain's CDR3 is CASSQALQGTYGYTF. In DNA form, the CDR3 reads TGCGCCAGCAGCCAGGCATTACAGGGAACCTATGGCTACACCTTC.

The V gene is TRBV7-6, the J gene TRBJ2-7; 9 bases line up with TRBD2. The CDR3 covers 14 residues. Trimming removed 5 bases from V and 2 bases from J; junction bases left unmatched: 4. Germline CDR1 reads SGHVS; CDR2 reads FNYEAQ. The CDR3 sequence: CASSMLAGTYEQYF. The DNA for the CDR3 is TGTGCCAGCAGCATGCTAGCGGGGACCTACGAGCAGTACTTC. The whole variable domain, filled in from reference TRBV7-6 and TRBJ2-7, reads GAGVSQSPRYKVTKRGQDVALRCDPISGHVSLYWYRQALGQGPEFLTYFNYEAQQDKSGLPNDRFSAERPEGSISTLTIQRTEQRDSAMYRCASSMLAGTYEQYFGPGTRLTVT.

This sequence joins TRBV19 and TRBJ1-1; 7 bases are shared with TRBD1. This CDR3 comprises 15 residues. Per germline, CDR1 LNHDA and CDR2 SQIVND (reference sequence). Trimming removed 6 bases from V and 5 bases from J; junction bases left unmatched: 12. The CDR3 DNA reads TGTGCCAGTAGAAAAATCCGGGACAGCGAGACTGAAGCTTTCTTT. This codes for CASRKIRDSETEAFF. The full variable domain, completed using reference TRBV19 and TRBJ1-1, is DGGITQSPKYLFRKEGQNVTLSCEQNLNHDAMYWYRQDPGQGLRLIYYSQIVNDFQKGDIAEGYSVSREKKESFPLTVTSAQKNPTAFYLCASRKIRDSETEAFFGQGTRLTVV.

The chain couples TRBV15 to TRBJ2-6; D perhaps matches TRBD2 (6 bases). Trimming removed 0 bases from V and 0 bases from J, with 9 bases in between. The CDR3 runs to 17 residues. CDR1 is LNHNV, CDR2 YYDKDF, per germline (reference sequence). This chain's CDR3 is CATSRDRGFSGANVLTF. The DNA for the CDR3 is TGTGCCACCAGCAGAGATCGGGGGTTCTCTGGGGCCAACGTCCTGACTTTC.

About this clonotype itself: One base away lies a much larger clone, so this may be a sequencing read error. V gene TRBV7-6 combines with J gene TRBJ2-1; D might be TRBD2 (6 bases). CDR1 is SGHVS, CDR2 FNYEAQ, per germline. The CDR3 is 15 residues long. As DNA, the CDR3 is TGTGCCAGCAGCCTAGCGCCTCCGATATACAATGAGCAGTTCTTC. It yields the protein CASSLAPPIYNEQFF.

This clonotype has a handful of counts. This sequence joins TRBV10-3 and TRBJ2-5; a possible D gene is TRBD1 (6 bases). The CDR3 extends over 15 amino acids. Germline loops: CDR1 ENHRY, CDR2 SYGVKD. The V and J ends lost 0 bases and 4 bases respectively, with 12 bases between them. CDR3 nucleotides: TGTGCCATCAGTGAGTCGCTGGGGGCTATAGAGACCCAGTACTTC. Its translation is CAISESLGAIETQYF.

V usage is TRBV12-5 and J usage is TRBJ2-3, with a possible D match to TRBD2 (6 bases). V dropped 10 bases and J dropped 0 bases, with 20 bases sitting between them. Per germline, CDR1 LGHNT and CDR2 FRNRAP. The CDR3 loop spans 16 amino acids. This CDR3 reads CATYLGSGTSTDTQYF. The CDR3 DNA reads as TGTGCTACCTACCTCGGCTCCGGGACTAGCACAGATACGCAGTATTTT.

In this sample, this clonotype turned up once. The chain has TRBV6-6 and TRBJ2-5; D is undetermined. V shed 6 bases and J shed 4 bases, with 15 bases lying between them. Looked up from germline, CDR1 is MNHNY and CDR2 is SVGAGI (reference sequence). The CDR3 has 14 residues. The CDR3 nucleotides are TGTGCCAGCAGCCACCTTAGTAAGGGAGAGACCCAGTACTTC. It codes for CASSHLSKGETQYF.

In its sample, this clonotype was seen a few times. The CDR3, as DNA: TGTGCCAGCAGCTTAGGACCCACTGCCGTTTTCGAGGAAGAGACCCAGTACTTC. It encodes CASSLGPTAVFEEETQYF. The chain uses TRBV11-2 and TRBJ2-5; no clear D. This CDR3 is 18 amino acids long. Germline assignment: CDR1 SGHAT and CDR2 FQNNGV. V was shortened by 1 base and J by 3 bases, with 21 bases between the two germline ends.

This clonotype was counted many times. V and J are TRBV7-6 and TRBJ1-2; 7 bases align to TRBD1. The trim removed 5 bases at V and 2 bases at J, leaving 14 bases unmatched. Germline values: CDR1 SGHVS, CDR2 FNYEAQ. The CDR3 is 17 residues long. The CDR3 DNA reads as TGTGCCAGCAGCAGCGGGACAGCCACCTGGGAGAACTATGGCTACACCTTC. This encodes CASSSGTATWENYGYTF.

In this sample, this clonotype turned up many times. This chain connects TRBV7-2 to TRBJ2-2, with 10 bases lining up with TRBD2. Losses at the gene ends were 3 bases for V and 2 bases for J; bases not matched to a gene: 6. The CDR3 extends over 17 amino acids. The germline V gene has CDR1 SGHTA and CDR2 FQGNSA. The DNA for the CDR3 is TGTGCCAGCAGCTTTCGCCTAGCGGGGGTCAACACCGGGGAGCTGTTTTTT. This codes for CASSFRLAGVNTGELFF.

The chain employs TRBV5-1 and TRBJ2-1, with a weak D call TRBD1 (5 bases). V was trimmed by 1 base and J by 0 bases, leaving 14 bases between them. The CDR3 contains 17 residues. Per germline, CDR1 SGHRS and CDR2 YFSETQ. The CDR3 nucleotides are TGCGCCAGCAGCTTGTCGCGAGGACACAGCTCCTACAATGAGCAGTTCTTC. This gives the protein CASSLSRGHSSYNEQFF.

This clonotype came up a few times. The V and J genes are TRBV27 and TRBJ1-4; D perhaps matches TRBD1 (5 bases). The CDR3 has 17 amino acids. CDR1 is MNHEY, CDR2 SMNVEV, per germline (reference sequence). The V end lost 3 bases, the J end lost 0 bases, and 14 bases lay between the germline ends. The CDR3 protein is CASSFEGVGPTNEKLFF. The CDR3 nucleotides read TGTGCCAGCAGTTTCGAAGGGGTCGGTCCAACTAATGAAAAACTGTTTTTT.

The chain joins TRBV4-3 to TRBJ2-5, with TRBD1 identical over 9 bases. CDR1 and CDR2 (germline): LGHNA, YSLEER. The CDR3 covers 17 residues. Trimming took 4 bases from V and 4 from J; bases not matched to a gene: 13. CDR3 in amino acids: CASSPYGTGKIGETQYF. CDR3 sequence (DNA): TGCGCCAGCAGCCCCTACGGGACAGGGAAGATTGGAGAGACCCAGTACTTC.

The chain has TRBV27 and TRBJ2-3; D uncertain. The CDR3 has 11 residues. Germline values: CDR1 MNHEY, CDR2 SMNVEV (reference sequence). Trimming stripped 8 bases from V and 2 bases from J, with 5 bases between. The CDR3 is CASVHTDTQYF. The CDR3, as DNA: TGTGCCAGCGTACACACAGATACGCAGTATTTT.

This rearrangement joins TRBV7-9 to TRBJ2-3, with D perhaps assigned TRBD1 or TRBD2 (5 bases each). Germline V gene data show CDR1 as SEHNR and CDR2 as FQNEAQ (reference sequence). Trimming took 3 bases from V and 3 from J, leaving 13 bases between them. This CDR3 region has 15 residues. The chain's CDR3 is CASSLSGKGTDTQYF. CDR3 nucleotide sequence: TGTGCCAGCAGCTTGAGCGGAAAGGGGACAGATACGCAGTATTTT.

The table lists this clonotype with a few counts. The genes are TRBV7-9 and TRBJ1-1; 7 positions agree with TRBD1. Germline values: CDR1 SEHNR, CDR2 FQNEAQ (reference sequence). The CDR3 totals 14 residues. Trimming took 7 bases from V and 5 from J; bases not matched to a gene: 10. In nucleotides, the CDR3 is TGTGCCAGCACCACGGAGGGGGCTGGTACTGAAGCTTTCTTT. Translated: CASTTEGAGTEAFF.

This clonotype was seen repeatedly, ten times or more. The rearrangement uses TRBV11-2 and TRBJ2-5, with no clear D. V lost 6 bases and J 2 bases, leaving 22 bases between the germline ends. Looked up from germline, CDR1 is SGHAT and CDR2 is FQNNGV. The CDR3 is 17 residues long. CDR3: CASSPGTRRDFQETQYF. The DNA for the CDR3 is TGTGCCAGCAGTCCGGGCACACGGAGAGATTTTCAAGAGACCCAGTACTTC.

V gene TRBV6-2 or TRBV6-3 combines with J gene TRBJ1-2; D is unresolved. Germline V lookup: CDR1 MNHEY, CDR2 SVGEGT. This CDR3 comprises 16 residues. Trimming shortened V by 5 bases and J by 3 bases, and 19 bases separated the two germline ends. CDR3 sequence (DNA): TGTGCCAGCAGTCCCCCGCACACGCCAGTGGACTATGGCTACACCTTC. This encodes CASSPPHTPVDYGYTF.